Listed here are 13 T cell receptor beta chains from one sample, sequenced in a study of response to subunit inactivated influenza vaccine. MiXCR, applied by TCRdb to the RT-PCR reads, yields one record per CDR3 protein. The sample shows fewer than 800,000 distinct CDR3 sequences, 15% to 19% of them seen only once. The sample was PBMCs from blood, taken 11 to 12 days after vaccination. These receptors all stem from a man aged 50 or older who received an inactivated influenza vaccine.

The rearrangement uses TRBV4-1 and TRBJ1-6; D perhaps matches TRBD1 (6 bases). This CDR3 has 14 amino acids. From germline, CDR1 is MGHRA and CDR2 YSYEKL. V gave up 0 bases and J gave up 8 bases, with 8 bases separating them. CDR3 sequence (DNA): TGCGCCAGCAGCCAAGAAGGGGGAGATTCACCCCTCCACTTT. It is translated as CASSQEGGDSPLHF.

The J gene is TRBJ2-2, the V gene TRBV6-5; D is unclear. The CDR3 runs to 14 residues. Trimming shortened V by 0 bases and J by 6 bases, and 8 bases separated the two germline ends. Germline CDR1 reads MNHEY; CDR2 reads SVGAGI. CDR3 amino acids: CASSYSNWSGELFF. The CDR3 nucleotides are TGTGCCAGCAGTTACTCAAATTGGTCCGGGGAGCTGTTTTTT.

This rearrangement joins TRBV7-3 to TRBJ2-1; 7 bases line up with TRBD2. The germline V gene encodes CDR1 SGHTA and CDR2 FQGTGA. The junction had 11 bases not matched to a gene; V was cut back by 0 bases and J by 6 bases. This CDR3 is 17 amino acids long. As DNA, the CDR3 is TGTGCCAGCAGCTTAACGACCGGGAGGTACGCCCCCAATGAGCAGTTCTTC. This encodes CASSLTTGRYAPNEQFF.

This clonotype has just a few counts. This chain links TRBV20-1 with TRBJ2-7; 8 bases map to TRBD1. The germline V gene encodes CDR1 DFQATT and CDR2 SNEGSKA (reference sequence). This CDR3 has 16 residues. Losses at the gene ends were 0 bases for V and 5 bases for J; bases not matched to a gene: 12. The CDR3 is CSARDEVNDRGNEQYF. In DNA, the CDR3 is TGCAGTGCTAGAGATGAAGTTAATGACAGGGGTAACGAGCAGTACTTC.

This chain uses TRBV11-2 with TRBJ2-7; no reliable D call. In germline, CDR1 is SGHAT, CDR2 FQNNGV. The CDR3 covers 15 residues. V gave up 1 base and J gave up 4 bases, with 14 bases separating them. The CDR3 DNA is TGTGCCAGCAGCTTAGGAAGTAGTCCGCGGTACGAGCAGTACTTC. It specifies CASSLGSSPRYEQYF.

The chain joins TRBV20-1 to TRBJ2-5; either TRBD1 or TRBD2 may fit D (5 bases each). The V and J ends lost 3 bases and 3 bases respectively, with 14 bases between them. This CDR3 has 14 residues. CDR1 and CDR2 from the germline V gene are DFQATT and SNEGSKA (reference sequence). The DNA of the CDR3 is TGCAGTGCTAGTCGGGGCACGCAGAAAGAGACCCAGTACTTC. Protein product: CSASRGTQKETQYF.

This clonotype showed up just a few times. As DNA, the CDR3 is TGTGCCAGCAGGCCAGGACTAGCGGACACCGGGGAGCTGTTTTTT. Translating it yields CASRPGLADTGELFF. This chain connects TRBV12-3 or TRBV12-4 to TRBJ2-2, with 10 positions matching TRBD2. Trimming took 6 bases from V and 3 from J; bases not matched to a gene: 4. This CDR3 is 15 amino acids long.

V is TRBV18 and J is TRBJ2-2, with 7 bases fitting TRBD1. The CDR3 length is 17 residues. Trimming at V came to 5 bases and at J to 2 bases, leaving 11 bases not matched to a gene. CDR1 and CDR2 (germline): KGHSH, LQKENI. The CDR3 sequence: CASSSTVQGSNTGELFF. DNA of the CDR3: TGTGCCAGCTCATCAACCGTACAGGGGTCTAACACCGGGGAGCTGTTTTTT.

This clonotype has at least ten counts. The junction shows a germline mismatch at one end, possibly a read error. The V call is TRBV7-8, the J call TRBJ1-2; 7 bases match TRBD1. CDR1 is SGHVS and CDR2 is FQNEAQ in the germline V gene. CDR3 length: 17 amino acids. CDR3 residues: CASSLSRNRGTNSGYTF. The CDR3 nucleotides read TGTGCCAGCAGCTTGTCGCGAAACAGGGGAACAAACTCTGGCTACACCTTC.

This clonotype came up a few times. The CDR3 DNA reads as TGCGCCAGCAGCTCACATCCCACAGGGGAGATCGGCTACACCTTC. It yields the protein CASSSHPTGEIGYTF. The chain uses TRBV5-1 and TRBJ1-2, with 7 bases matching TRBD1. Trimming cost V 3 bases and J 8 bases; bases outside gene matches: 13. This CDR3 is 15 amino acids long. CDR1 and CDR2 from the germline V gene are SGHRS and YFSETQ.

The chain recombines TRBV20-1 with TRBJ1-2; a weak D match, TRBD1 (5 bases). Germline values: CDR1 DFQATT, CDR2 SNEGSKA (reference sequence). The V end was cut by 7 bases, the J end by 0 bases, with 9 bases between. The CDR3 is made up of 12 amino acids. The chain's CDR3 is CSVTGANYGYTF. For the CDR3, the DNA is TGCAGTGTTACAGGAGCTAACTATGGCTACACCTTC.

Notes on this clonotype: The CDR3 carries no conserved terminal phenylalanine or tryptophan, so it likely arises from a read error. V and J are TRBV3-1 and TRBJ2-5; 9 nucleotides agree with TRBD1. The junction had 7 bases not matched to a gene; V was cut back by 4 bases and J by 1 base. The CDR3 sequence is 16 residues long. The V gene's germline CDR1 is LGHDT and CDR2 YNNKEL (reference sequence). The CDR3 protein is CASSPRDRAFQETQYL. The CDR3 DNA reads as TGTGCCAGCAGCCCCCGGGACAGGGCCTTCCAAGAGACCCAGTACTTA.

Only a few counts were recorded for this clonotype. The chain has TRBV11-2 and TRBJ2-1, with D perhaps TRBD1 or TRBD2 (6 bases each). Germline V lookup: CDR1 SGHAT, CDR2 FQNNGV. The CDR3 has 14 residues. V was clipped by 1 base and J by 9 bases, with 13 bases between them. The CDR3 DNA is TGTGCCAGCAGCTTAGGGGGGGCAGGAGCTGAGCAGTTCTTC. It specifies CASSLGGAGAEQFF. Full variable domain (outside the CDR3, taken from reference TRBV11-2 and TRBJ2-1): EAGVAQSPRYKIIEKRQSVAFWCNPISGHATLYWYQQILGQGPKLLIQFQNNGVVDDSQLPKDRFSAERLKGVDSTLKIQPAKLEDSAVYLCASSLGGAGAEQFFGPGTRLTVL.